Below, 16 T cell receptor beta chains from the same sample are listed, as sequenced in a study of blood T cells in healthy people across ages. The use of a sample-barcoded 5' primer and a J-beta primer mix characterized a second PCR of about 7 to 12 cycles. Using its own MiXCR run on the 5' RACE reads, TCRdb lists one record per CDR3 protein. The sample has approximately 810,000 distinct CDR3 sequences, about 28% seen once. The sequenced sample consisted of blood. Receptor source: a woman at least 80 years old in good health.

About this clonotype itself: Given a much more abundant clone one base away, this may be a read error. The rearrangement joins TRBV7-2 to TRBJ2-1; D remains unclear. The CDR3 runs to 14 residues. CDR1 SGHTA and CDR2 FQGNSA come from the germline V gene. The DNA for the CDR3 is TGTGCCGGCAGCTGGGCCTGGGACTACAATGAGCAGTTCTTC. Its protein product is CAGSWAWDYNEQFF.

This clonotype has only a few counts. The chain uses TRBV14 and TRBJ1-1; D ambiguous. With 2 bases removed from V and 1 base from J, the gap between germline ends came to 8 bases. The CDR3 runs 14 residues. Germline CDR1 is SGHDN and CDR2 is FVKESK. For the CDR3, the DNA is TGTGCCAGCAGCCAACAGGTTTCGAACACTGAAGCTTTCTTT. This encodes CASSQQVSNTEAFF.

This clonotype was counted ten times or more. This chain links TRBV5-1 with TRBJ2-6, with D possibly TRBD2 on 7 matching bases. This CDR3 is built from 18 residues. The V end was cut by 4 bases, the J end by 2 bases, with 19 bases between. The V gene's germline CDR1 is SGHRS and CDR2 YFSETQ. CDR3 loop: CASSRGGQGTAGANVLTF. The CDR3 bases are TGCGCCAGCAGCCGCGGGGGCCAGGGAACGGCTGGGGCCAACGTCCTGACTTTC.

This clonotype was observed a single time. The gene calls are TRBV10-3 and TRBJ2-3; D remains ambiguous. Germline V lookup: CDR1 ENHRY, CDR2 SYGVKD. V was shortened by 7 bases and J by 6 bases, with 8 bases between the two germline ends. This CDR3 contains 11 residues. CDR3 amino acids: CAIKTYDTQYF. Written as DNA, the CDR3 is TGTGCCATCAAGACTTACGATACGCAGTATTTT.

This clonotype has at least ten counts. The chain uses TRBV7-2 and TRBJ2-5; D is perhaps TRBD2 (5 bases). The CDR3 sequence is 14 residues long. Trimming cost V 0 bases and J 4 bases, with 9 bases left between them. Germline V gives CDR1 SGHTA, CDR2 FQGNSA. The CDR3 DNA sequence: TGTGCCAGCAGCTTAGCAGGAAGCGGAGAGACCCAGTACTTC. Translating gives CASSLAGSGETQYF.

This clonotype has at least ten counts. The chain combines TRBV24-1 with TRBJ2-5; TRBD1 matches 10 bases. Germline V gene sequence: CDR1 KGHDR, CDR2 SFDVKD. This CDR3 has 16 residues. Unmatched junction bases numbered 7, after V lost 2 bases and J lost 5 bases. DNA of the CDR3: TGTGCCACCAGTGATTCGAGACAGGGGGCGAAGGAGACCCAGTACTTC. Encoded protein: CATSDSRQGAKETQYF.

About this clonotype itself: Just one base apart from a much larger clone, this may be a read error. The rearrangement joins TRBV5-1 to TRBJ2-3; D is unresolved. The length of the CDR3 is 14 residues. From germline, CDR1 is SGHRS and CDR2 YFSETQ. In DNA, the CDR3 is TGCGCCAGCAGCTCGGCCCCGGGTTGGGATACGCAGGATTTT. It codes for CASSSAPGWDTQDF.

V is TRBV5-1 and J is TRBJ2-1; the D gene is possibly TRBD2 (6 bases). Germline V lookup: CDR1 SGHRS, CDR2 YFSETQ. The CDR3 sequence is 16 residues long. Trimming stripped 0 bases from V and 5 bases from J, with 15 bases between. CDR3 region: CASSLVGGGPDNEQFF. CDR3 bases: TGCGCCAGCAGCTTGGTAGGCGGAGGGCCCGACAATGAGCAGTTCTTC.

The V and J genes are TRBV2 and TRBJ1-2; D perhaps matches TRBD1 (6 bases). The CDR3 sequence is 12 residues long. Trimming shortened V by 5 bases and J by 7 bases, and 11 bases separated the two germline ends. Germline V CDR1 and CDR2: SNHLY, FYNNEI. DNA of the CDR3: TGTGCCAGCAGTTCAGGGGAAGGTGGCTACACCTTC. Its protein product is CASSSGEGGYTF.

This clonotype was picked up many times. This chain connects TRBV7-2 to TRBJ2-3; 8 positions agree with TRBD2. This CDR3 is built from 14 residues. With V trimmed by 8 bases and J by 3 bases, 7 bases remained unmatched. Germline CDR1 SGHTA, CDR2 FQGNSA. CDR3 sequence (DNA): TGTGCCAGCCGCAGAGCGGGGGTTACAGATACGCAGTATTTT. This sequence encodes CASRRAGVTDTQYF.

The chain combines TRBV20-1 with TRBJ2-4; D call uncertain. The DNA end favors TRBJ2-7, so the J call may be wrong. The CDR3 contains 12 residues. Germline CDR1 reads DFQATT; CDR2 reads SNEGSKA (reference sequence). CDR3 nucleotides: TGCAGTGCTAGATCGCTGGCCTACGAGCAGTACTTC. It translates to CSARSLAYEQYF.

This clonotype was counted many times. The chain carries TRBV3-1 and TRBJ1-2; 9 bases align to TRBD1. The CDR3 is made up of 13 amino acids. CDR1 is LGHDT and CDR2 is YNNKEL in the germline V gene (reference sequence). V shed 3 bases and J 7 bases; nucleotides not matched to a gene: 3. CDR3 residues: CASSHLGQGGYTF. As DNA, the CDR3 is TGTGCCAGCAGCCACCTGGGACAGGGTGGCTACACCTTC.

This clonotype was observed many times. The chain uses TRBV5-1 and TRBJ1-2; unclear D gene. V lost 1 base to trimming and J lost 6 bases, with 10 bases between them. Per germline, CDR1 SGHRS and CDR2 YFSETQ. The CDR3 contains 13 residues. The CDR3 spells CASSLNAGDGYTF. DNA of the CDR3: TGCGCCAGCAGCTTGAACGCAGGAGATGGCTACACCTTC.

This clonotype was picked up many times. V gene TRBV7-2 combines with J gene TRBJ2-7, with D possibly called TRBD1 or TRBD2 (5 bases each). Trimming removed 6 bases at V and 7 bases at J, with 19 bases between. Looked up from germline, CDR1 is SGHTA and CDR2 is FQGNSA. The CDR3 runs 14 residues. CDR3 region: CASSQTGTPTEQYF. The CDR3, as DNA: TGTGCCAGCAGTCAAACCGGGACCCCAACGGAGCAGTACTTC.

A remark on this clonotype: The germline gene is not matched at one end of the junction; a read error may be the cause. V and J are TRBV6-2 or TRBV6-3 and TRBJ2-1; 11 nucleotides align to TRBD2. CDR1 and CDR2 (germline): MNHEY, SVGEGT. The CDR3 is 15 amino acids. The CDR3: CAGRPGLAASNEQFF. The DNA of the CDR3 is TGTGCCGGCAGGCCGGGACTAGCGGCCAGCAATGAGCAGTTCTTC.

This clonotype was picked up many times. The chain has TRBV7-2 and TRBJ1-5, with D perhaps matching TRBD1 (6 bases). V was shortened by 1 base and J by 6 bases, with 16 bases between the two germline ends. This CDR3 spans 16 amino acids. CDR1 is SGHTA and CDR2 is FQGNSA in the germline V gene. CDR3 sequence: CASSLGGGQGSQPQHF. As DNA, the CDR3 is TGTGCCAGCAGCTTAGGAGGAGGTCAGGGGAGTCAGCCCCAGCATTTT.